This TCR beta chain was documented in a study of T cell responses to AZD1222 COVID-19 vaccine. Broader study findings: White British donors predominated, females outnumbered males, and clonal diversity was possibly underestimated. Within unmutated variant regions lay the reported targets of nearly half of spike-specific TCRs.

V was cut by 3 bases and J by 6 bases, with 12 bases left in between. Germline-derived CDR1 and CDR2 are SNHLY and FYNNEI. The CDR3 covers 13 residues. Repertoires were generated with immunoSEQ multiplex PCR, while TCRdb's copy carries only in-frame clones and drops some. Of 130,000 or so clones listed, about 88% are singletons. This clone was picked up many times. Its specificity is not known. V is TRBV2 and J is TRBJ2-7; D perhaps matches TRBD1 (5 bases). The sequence was collected from an adult who received the AZD1222 COVID-19 vaccine. Sequencing was performed on peripheral blood, taken 28 days after the second AZD1222 dose. The CDR3 loop is CASSEGLVREQYF. The CDR3 nucleotides read TGTGCCAGCAGTGAGGGGCTAGTACGCGAGCAGTACTTC.